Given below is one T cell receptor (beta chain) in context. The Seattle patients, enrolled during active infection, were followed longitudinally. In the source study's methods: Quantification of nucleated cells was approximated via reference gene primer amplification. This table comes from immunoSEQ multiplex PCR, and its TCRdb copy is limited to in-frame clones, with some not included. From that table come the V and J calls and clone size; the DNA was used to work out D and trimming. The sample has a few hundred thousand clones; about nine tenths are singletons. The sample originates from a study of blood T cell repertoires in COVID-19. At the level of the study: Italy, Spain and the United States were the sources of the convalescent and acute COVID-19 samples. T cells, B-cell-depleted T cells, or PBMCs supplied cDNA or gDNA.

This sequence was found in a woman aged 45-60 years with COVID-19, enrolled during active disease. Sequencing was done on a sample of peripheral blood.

CDR3 sequence (DNA): TGTGCCAGCAGCCAAGCGTCCGGGGAAAAAACTAGCGGGGAAGAGACCCAGTACTTC. It codes for CASSQASGEKTSGEETQYF. V usage is TRBV3-1 (or the pseudogene TRBV3-2) and J usage is TRBJ2-5; 10 bases are shared with TRBD2. V was pared by 1 base and J by 3 bases, with 14 bases of the junction left unmatched. The CDR3 has 19 amino acids. Germline CDR1 LGHDT, CDR2 YNNKEL (reference sequence).